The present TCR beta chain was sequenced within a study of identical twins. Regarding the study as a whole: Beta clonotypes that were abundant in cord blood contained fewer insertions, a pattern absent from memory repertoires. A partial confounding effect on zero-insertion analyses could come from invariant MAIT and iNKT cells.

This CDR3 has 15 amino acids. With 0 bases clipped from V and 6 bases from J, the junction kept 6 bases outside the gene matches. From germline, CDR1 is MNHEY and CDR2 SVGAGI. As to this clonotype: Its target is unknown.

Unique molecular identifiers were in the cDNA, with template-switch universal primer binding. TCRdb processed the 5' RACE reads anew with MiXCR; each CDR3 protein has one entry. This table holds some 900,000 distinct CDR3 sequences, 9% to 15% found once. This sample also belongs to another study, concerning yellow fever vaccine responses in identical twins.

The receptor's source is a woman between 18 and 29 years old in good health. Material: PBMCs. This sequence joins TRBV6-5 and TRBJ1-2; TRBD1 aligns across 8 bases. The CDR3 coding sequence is TGTGCCAGCAGTTACTCCGCAGGGGGCACACATGGCTACACCTTC. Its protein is CASSYSAGGTHGYTF.